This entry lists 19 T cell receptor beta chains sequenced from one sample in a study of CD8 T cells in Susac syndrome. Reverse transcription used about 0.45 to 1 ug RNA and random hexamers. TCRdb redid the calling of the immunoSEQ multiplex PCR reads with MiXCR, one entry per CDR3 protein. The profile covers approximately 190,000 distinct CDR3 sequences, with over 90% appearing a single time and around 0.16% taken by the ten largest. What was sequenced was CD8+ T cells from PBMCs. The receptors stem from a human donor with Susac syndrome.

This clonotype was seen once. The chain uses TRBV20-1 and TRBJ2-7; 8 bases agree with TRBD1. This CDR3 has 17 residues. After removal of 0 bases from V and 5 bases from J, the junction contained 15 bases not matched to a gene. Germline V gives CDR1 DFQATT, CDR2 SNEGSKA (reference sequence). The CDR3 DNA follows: TGCAGTGCTAGAGAGGGGGTAATTGGACAGGGCGCGGACGAGCAGTACTTC. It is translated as CSAREGVIGQGADEQYF.

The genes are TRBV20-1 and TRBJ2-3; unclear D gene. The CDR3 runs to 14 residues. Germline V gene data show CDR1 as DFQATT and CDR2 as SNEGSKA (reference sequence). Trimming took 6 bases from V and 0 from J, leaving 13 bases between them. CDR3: CSARSSRSTDTQYF. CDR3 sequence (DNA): TGCAGTGCCCGCAGTTCCCGGAGCACAGATACGCAGTATTTT.

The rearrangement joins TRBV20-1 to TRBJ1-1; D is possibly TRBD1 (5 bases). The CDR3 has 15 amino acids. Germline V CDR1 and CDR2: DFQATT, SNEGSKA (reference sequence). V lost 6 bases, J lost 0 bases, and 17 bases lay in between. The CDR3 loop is CSARPSTAMNTEAFF. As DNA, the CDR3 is TGCAGTGCCAGACCTTCGACAGCCATGAACACTGAAGCTTTCTTT.

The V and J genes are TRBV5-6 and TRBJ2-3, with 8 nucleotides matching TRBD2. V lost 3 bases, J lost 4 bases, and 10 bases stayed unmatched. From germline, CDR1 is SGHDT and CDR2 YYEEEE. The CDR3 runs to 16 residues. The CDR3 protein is CASSSVPGGAADTQYF. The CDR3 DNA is TGTGCCAGCAGCTCAGTTCCCGGGGGGGCCGCAGATACGCAGTATTTT. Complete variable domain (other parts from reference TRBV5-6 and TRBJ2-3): DAGVTQSPTHLIKTRGQQVTLRCSPKSGHDTVSWYQQALGQGPQFIFQYYEEEERQRGNFPDRFSGHQFPNYSSELNVNALLLGDSALYLCASSSVPGGAADTQYFGPGTRLTVL.

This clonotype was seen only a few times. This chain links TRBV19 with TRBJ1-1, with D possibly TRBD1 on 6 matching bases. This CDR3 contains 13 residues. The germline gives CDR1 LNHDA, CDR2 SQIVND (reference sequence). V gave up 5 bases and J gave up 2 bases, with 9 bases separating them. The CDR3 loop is CASSLQGNTEAFF. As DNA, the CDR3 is TGTGCCAGTAGTCTACAGGGTAACACTGAAGCTTTCTTT.

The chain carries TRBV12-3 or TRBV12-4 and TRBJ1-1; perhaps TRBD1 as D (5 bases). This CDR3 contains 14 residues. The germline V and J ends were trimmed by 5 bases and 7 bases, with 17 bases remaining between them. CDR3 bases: TGTGCCAGCAGTGCTCCATCCCGGGACGGTGAAGCTTTCTTT. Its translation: CASSAPSRDGEAFF.

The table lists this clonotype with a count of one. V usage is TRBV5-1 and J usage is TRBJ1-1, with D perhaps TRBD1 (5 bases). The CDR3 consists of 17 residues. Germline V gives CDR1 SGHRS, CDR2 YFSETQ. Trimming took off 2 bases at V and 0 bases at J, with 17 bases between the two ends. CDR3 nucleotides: TGCGCCAGCAGCTTACCTGAGGACAAGGGCATGAACACTGAAGCTTTCTTT. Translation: CASSLPEDKGMNTEAFF.

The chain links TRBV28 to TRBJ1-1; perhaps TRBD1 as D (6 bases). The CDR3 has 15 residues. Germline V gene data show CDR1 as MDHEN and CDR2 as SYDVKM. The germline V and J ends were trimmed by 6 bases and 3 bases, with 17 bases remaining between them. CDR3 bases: TGTGCCAGCAGCCTAGGGGGAATGGTGGACACTGAAGCTTTCTTT. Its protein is CASSLGGMVDTEAFF.

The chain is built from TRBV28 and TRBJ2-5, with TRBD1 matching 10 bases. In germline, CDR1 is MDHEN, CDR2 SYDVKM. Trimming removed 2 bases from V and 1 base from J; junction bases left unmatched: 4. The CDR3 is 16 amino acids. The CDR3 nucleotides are TGTGCCAGCAGTTTACTGGGGACAGGGGTCCAAGAGACCCAGTACTTC. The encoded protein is CASSLLGTGVQETQYF.

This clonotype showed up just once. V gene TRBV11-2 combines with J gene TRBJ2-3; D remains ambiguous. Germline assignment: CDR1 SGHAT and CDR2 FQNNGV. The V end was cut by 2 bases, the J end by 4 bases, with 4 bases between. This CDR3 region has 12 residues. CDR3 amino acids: CASSLTPDTQYF. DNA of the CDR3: TGTGCCAGCAGCTTAACCCCAGATACGCAGTATTTT.

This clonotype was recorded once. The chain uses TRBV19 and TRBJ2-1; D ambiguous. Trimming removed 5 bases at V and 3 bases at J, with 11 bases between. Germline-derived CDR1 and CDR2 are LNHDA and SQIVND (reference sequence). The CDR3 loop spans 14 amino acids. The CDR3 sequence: CASSGSLIYNEQFF. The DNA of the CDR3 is TGTGCCAGTAGTGGCTCACTAATCTACAATGAGCAGTTCTTC.

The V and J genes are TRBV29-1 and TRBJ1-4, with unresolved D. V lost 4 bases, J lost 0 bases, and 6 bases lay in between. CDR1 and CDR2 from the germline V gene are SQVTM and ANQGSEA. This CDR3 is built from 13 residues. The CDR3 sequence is CSVADSTNEKLFF. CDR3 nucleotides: TGCAGCGTTGCTGACTCAACTAATGAAAAACTGTTTTTT. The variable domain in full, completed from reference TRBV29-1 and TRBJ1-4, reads SAVISQKPSRDICQRGTSLTIQCQVDSQVTMMFWYRQQPGQSLTLIATANQGSEATYESGFVIDKFPISRPNLTFSTLTVSNMSPEDSSIYLCSVADSTNEKLFFGSGTQLSVL.

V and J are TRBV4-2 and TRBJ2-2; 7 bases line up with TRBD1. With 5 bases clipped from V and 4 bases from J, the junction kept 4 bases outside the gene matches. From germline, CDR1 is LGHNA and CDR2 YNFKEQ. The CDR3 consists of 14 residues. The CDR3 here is CASSATGATGELFF. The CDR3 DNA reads TGTGCCAGCAGCGCTACAGGGGCCACCGGGGAGCTGTTTTTT.

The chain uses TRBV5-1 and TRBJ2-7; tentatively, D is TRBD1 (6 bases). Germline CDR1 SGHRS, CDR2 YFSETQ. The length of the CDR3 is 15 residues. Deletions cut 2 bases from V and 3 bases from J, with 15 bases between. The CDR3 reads CASSFPDRNGYEQYF. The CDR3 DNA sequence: TGCGCCAGCAGCTTCCCGGACAGAAATGGCTACGAGCAGTACTTC.

The CDR3: CSADRVEVGNQPQHF. The CDR3 DNA is TGCAGTGCTGACAGGGTCGAGGTTGGCAATCAGCCCCAGCATTTT. This chain connects TRBV20-1 to TRBJ1-5; 7 bases match TRBD1. The CDR3 runs 15 residues. The trim removed 5 bases at V and 2 bases at J, leaving 9 bases unmatched. Germline V gives CDR1 DFQATT, CDR2 SNEGSKA (reference sequence).

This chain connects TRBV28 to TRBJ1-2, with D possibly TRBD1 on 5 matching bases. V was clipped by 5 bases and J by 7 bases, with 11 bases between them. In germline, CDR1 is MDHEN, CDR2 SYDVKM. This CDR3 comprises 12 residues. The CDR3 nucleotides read TGTGCCAGCAGTCTCGGGACTGTTGGCTACACCTTC. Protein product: CASSLGTVGYTF.

The DNA for the CDR3 is TGTGCCAGCAGAGACGGGACAGGGTTTGTCGAGACCCAGTACTTC. Protein: CASRDGTGFVETQYF. This chain connects TRBV2 to TRBJ2-5; 9 nucleotides agree with TRBD1. Germline V gene sequence: CDR1 SNHLY, CDR2 FYNNEI. The junction had 10 bases not matched to a gene; V was cut back by 6 bases and J by 5 bases. This CDR3 has 15 amino acids.

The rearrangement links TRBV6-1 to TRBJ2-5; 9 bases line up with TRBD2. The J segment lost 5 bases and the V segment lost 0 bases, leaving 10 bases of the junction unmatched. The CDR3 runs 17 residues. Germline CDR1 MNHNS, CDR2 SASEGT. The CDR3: CASSEAIPRGGRETQYF. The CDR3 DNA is TGTGCCAGCAGTGAAGCGATCCCGCGGGGGGGCCGGGAGACCCAGTACTTC.

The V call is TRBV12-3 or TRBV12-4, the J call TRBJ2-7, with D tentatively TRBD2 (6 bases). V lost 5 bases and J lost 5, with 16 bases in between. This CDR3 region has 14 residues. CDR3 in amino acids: CASSLPGLIDEQYF. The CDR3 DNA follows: TGTGCCAGCAGTCTACCGGGACTCATCGACGAGCAGTACTTC.